This TCR beta chain was documented in a study of identical twins. Among all donors, each was a healthy Caucasian. The CDR3 is 14 residues long. V gave up 5 bases and J gave up 5 bases; unmatched junction bases: 4. The germline CDR1 and CDR2 sequences are SGHKS and YYEKEE (reference sequence). Each CDR3 protein is one row after TCRdb ran MiXCR on the 5' RACE reads. In the table there are more than 200,000 distinct CDR3 sequences, roughly an eighth of which are singletons. What was sequenced was memory (CD45RO+) T cells sorted from blood. This chain links TRBV5-5 with TRBJ2-2; TRBD1 aligns across 9 bases. The receptor's source is a young woman in good health. The CDR3 sequence: CASRAGTGTGELFF. The DNA for the CDR3 is TGTGCCAGCAGGGCCGGGACAGGGACCGGGGAGCTGTTTTTT. Looking up the rest from reference TRBV5-5 and TRBJ2-2 gives the full variable domain: DAGVTQSPTHLIKTRGQQVTLRCSPISGHKSVSWYQQVLGQGPQFIFQYYEKEERGRGNFPDRFSARQFPNYSSELNVNALLLGDSALYLCASRAGTGTGELFFGEGSRLTVL.